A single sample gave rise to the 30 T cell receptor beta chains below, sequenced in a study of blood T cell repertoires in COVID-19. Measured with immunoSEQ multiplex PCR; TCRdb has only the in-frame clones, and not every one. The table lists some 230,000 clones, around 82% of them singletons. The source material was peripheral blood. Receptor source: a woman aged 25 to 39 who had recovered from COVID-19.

The CDR3 protein is CATSDLGLATTGELFF. In DNA, the CDR3 is TGTGCCACCAGTGACTTAGGACTAGCGACCACCGGGGAGCTGTTTTTT. V and J are TRBV24-1 and TRBJ2-2, with 9 bases identical to TRBD2. In germline, CDR1 is KGHDR, CDR2 SFDVKD. Trimming removed 4 bases from V and 4 bases from J; junction bases left unmatched: 6. This CDR3 comprises 16 residues.

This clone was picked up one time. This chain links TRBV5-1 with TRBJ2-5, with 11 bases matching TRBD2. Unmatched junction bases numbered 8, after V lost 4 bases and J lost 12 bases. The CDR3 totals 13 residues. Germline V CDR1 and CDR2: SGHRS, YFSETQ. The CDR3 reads CASSPLGLAEEYF. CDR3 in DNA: TGCGCCAGCAGCCCTCTGGGACTAGCGGAGGAGTACTTC.

The CDR3 DNA follows: TGTGCCATCAGTGAGTTTCCTGAGGCGACTAATGAAAAACTGTTTTTT. Its translation: CAISEFPEATNEKLFF. V usage is TRBV10-3 and J usage is TRBJ1-4; D gene ambiguous. This CDR3 comprises 16 residues. The V and J ends lost 1 base and 2 bases respectively, with 11 bases between them. The germline CDR1 and CDR2 sequences are ENHRY and SYGVKD.

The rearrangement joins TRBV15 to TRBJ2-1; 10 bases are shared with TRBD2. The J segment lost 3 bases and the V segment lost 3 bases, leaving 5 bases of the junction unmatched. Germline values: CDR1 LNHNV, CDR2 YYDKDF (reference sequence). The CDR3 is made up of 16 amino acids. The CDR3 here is CATSSPTSGDYNEQFF. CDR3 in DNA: TGTGCCACCAGCAGTCCCACTAGCGGGGACTACAATGAGCAGTTCTTC.

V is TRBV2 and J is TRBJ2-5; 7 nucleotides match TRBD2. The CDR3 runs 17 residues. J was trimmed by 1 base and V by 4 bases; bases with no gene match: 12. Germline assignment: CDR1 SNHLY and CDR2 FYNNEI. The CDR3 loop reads CASSALPASGGQETQYF. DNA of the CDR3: TGTGCCAGCAGTGCCCTACCGGCTAGCGGAGGCCAAGAGACCCAGTACTTC.

In DNA, the CDR3 is TGCGCCAGCAGCTCGACAGGACCATCCTACGAGCAGTACTTC. It specifies CASSSTGPSYEQYF. The chain links TRBV5-1 to TRBJ2-7, with D perhaps matching TRBD1 (6 bases). Germline values: CDR1 SGHRS, CDR2 YFSETQ. This CDR3 spans 14 amino acids. Trimming shortened V by 3 bases and J by 1 base, and 11 bases separated the two germline ends.

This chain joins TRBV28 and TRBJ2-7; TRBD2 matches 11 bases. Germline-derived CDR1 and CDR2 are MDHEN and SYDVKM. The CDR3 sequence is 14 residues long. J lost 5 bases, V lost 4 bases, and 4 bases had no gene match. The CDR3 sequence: CASSSTSGKHEQYF. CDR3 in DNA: TGTGCCAGCAGTTCGACTAGCGGGAAACACGAGCAGTACTTC.

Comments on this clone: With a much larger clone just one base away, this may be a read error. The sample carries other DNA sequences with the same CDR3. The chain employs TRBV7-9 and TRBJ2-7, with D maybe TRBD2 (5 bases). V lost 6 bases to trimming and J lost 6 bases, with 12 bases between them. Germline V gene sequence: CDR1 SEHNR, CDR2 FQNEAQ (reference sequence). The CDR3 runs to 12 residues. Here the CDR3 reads CASSPSAGEQYF. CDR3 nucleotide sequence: TGTGCCAGCAGTCCCTCTGCGGGCGAGCAGTACTTC.

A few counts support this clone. CDR3 coding DNA: TGCAGTCACCCTGGAGAGGGTCAACAGTCCTACGAGCAGTACTTC. Translating it yields CSHPGEGQQSYEQYF. This chain connects TRBV29-1 to TRBJ2-7; TRBD2 is a possible D gene (5 bases). The V gene's germline CDR1 is SQVTM and CDR2 ANQGSEA. The CDR3 covers 15 residues.

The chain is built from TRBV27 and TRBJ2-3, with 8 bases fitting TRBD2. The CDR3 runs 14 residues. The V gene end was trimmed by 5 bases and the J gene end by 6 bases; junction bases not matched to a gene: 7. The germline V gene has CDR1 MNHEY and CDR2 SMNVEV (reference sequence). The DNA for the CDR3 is TGTGCCAGCAGTATCAGCGGGAGTTGGGATACGCAGTATTTT. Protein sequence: CASSISGSWDTQYF.

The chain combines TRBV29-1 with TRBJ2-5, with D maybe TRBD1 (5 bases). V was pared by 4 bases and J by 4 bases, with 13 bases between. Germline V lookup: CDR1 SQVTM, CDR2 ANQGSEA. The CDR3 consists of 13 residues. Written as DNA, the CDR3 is TGCAGCGTTGGACAGATGATTGGAGAGACCCAGTACTTC. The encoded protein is CSVGQMIGETQYF.

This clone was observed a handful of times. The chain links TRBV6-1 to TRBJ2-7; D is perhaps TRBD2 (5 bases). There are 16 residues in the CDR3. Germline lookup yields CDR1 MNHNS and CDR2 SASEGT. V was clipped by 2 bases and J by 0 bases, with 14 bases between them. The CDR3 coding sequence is TGTGCCAGCAGTGAACGGGTGGGAGACTCCTCCTACGAGCAGTACTTC. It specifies CASSERVGDSSYEQYF.

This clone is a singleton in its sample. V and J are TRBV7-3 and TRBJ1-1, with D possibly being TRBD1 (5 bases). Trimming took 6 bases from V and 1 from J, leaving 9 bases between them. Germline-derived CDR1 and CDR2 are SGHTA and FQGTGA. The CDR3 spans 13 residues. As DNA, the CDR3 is TGTGCCAGCAGGGGGGGTGCGAACACTGAAGCTTTCTTT. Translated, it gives CASRGGANTEAFF. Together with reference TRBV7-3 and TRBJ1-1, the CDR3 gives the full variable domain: GAGVSQTPSNKVTEKGKYVELRCDPISGHTALYWYRQSLGQGPEFLIYFQGTGAADDSGLPNDRFFAVRPEGSVSTLKIQRTERGDSAVYLCASRGGANTEAFFGQGTRLTVV.

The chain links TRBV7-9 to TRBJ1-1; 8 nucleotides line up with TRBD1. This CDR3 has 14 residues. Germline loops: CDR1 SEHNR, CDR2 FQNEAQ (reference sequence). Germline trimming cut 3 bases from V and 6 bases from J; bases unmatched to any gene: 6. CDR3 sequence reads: CASSLDRERAEAFF. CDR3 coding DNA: TGTGCCAGCAGCTTGGACAGGGAAAGGGCTGAAGCTTTCTTT. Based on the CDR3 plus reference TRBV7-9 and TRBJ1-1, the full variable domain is DTGVSQNPRHKITKRGQNVTFRCDPISEHNRLYWYRQTLGQGPEFLTYFQNEAQLEKSRLLSDRFSAERPKGSFSTLEIQRTEQGDSAMYLCASSLDRERAEAFFGQGTRLTVV.

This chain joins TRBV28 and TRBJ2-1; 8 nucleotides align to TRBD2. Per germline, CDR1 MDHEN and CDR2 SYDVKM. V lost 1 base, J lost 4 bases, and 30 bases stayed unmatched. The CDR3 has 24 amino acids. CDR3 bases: TGTGCCAGCAGTTTATCAGTCCTCGCCCGTAGCGGGACGCGACGAAACGGGAATTACAATGAGCAGTTCTTC. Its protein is CASSLSVLARSGTRRNGNYNEQFF.

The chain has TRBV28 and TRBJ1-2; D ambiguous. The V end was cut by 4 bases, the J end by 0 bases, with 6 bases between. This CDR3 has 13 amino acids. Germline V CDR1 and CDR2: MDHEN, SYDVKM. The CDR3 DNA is TGTGCCAGCAGTTATTCGTCTAACTATGGCTACACCTTC. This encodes CASSYSSNYGYTF.

The CDR3 coding sequence is TGCGCCAGCAGCCTTTGGCCGAGCAATCAGCCCCAGCATTTT. Amino acid sequence: CASSLWPSNQPQHF. This chain connects TRBV4-1 to TRBJ1-5; D not certain. Looked up from germline, CDR1 is MGHRA and CDR2 is YSYEKL. This CDR3 comprises 14 residues. Trimming cost V 4 bases and J 1 base, with 8 bases left between them.

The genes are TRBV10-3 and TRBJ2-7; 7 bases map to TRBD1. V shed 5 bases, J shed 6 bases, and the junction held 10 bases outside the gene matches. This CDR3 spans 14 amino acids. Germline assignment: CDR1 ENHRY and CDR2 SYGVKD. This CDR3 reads CAISSFGQVGEQYF. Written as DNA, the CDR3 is TGTGCCATCAGTTCCTTTGGACAGGTGGGCGAGCAGTACTTC.

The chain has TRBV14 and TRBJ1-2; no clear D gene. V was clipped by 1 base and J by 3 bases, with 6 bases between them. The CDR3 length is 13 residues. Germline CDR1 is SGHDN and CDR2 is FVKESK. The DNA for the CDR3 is TGTGCCAGCAGCCAAGGGCCAGACTATGGCTACACCTTC. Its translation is CASSQGPDYGYTF.

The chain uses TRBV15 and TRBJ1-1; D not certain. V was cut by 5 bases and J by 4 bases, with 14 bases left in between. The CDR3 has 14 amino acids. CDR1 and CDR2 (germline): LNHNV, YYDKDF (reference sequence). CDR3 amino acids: CATSRVTFGTEAFF. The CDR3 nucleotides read TGTGCCACCAGCCGCGTCACCTTCGGCACTGAAGCTTTCTTT.

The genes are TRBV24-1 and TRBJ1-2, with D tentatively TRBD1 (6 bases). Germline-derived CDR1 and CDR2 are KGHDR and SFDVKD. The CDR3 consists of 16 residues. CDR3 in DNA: TGTCCGCACCAGATCCCAGGGGAGGGCTCTAACTATGGCTACACCTTC. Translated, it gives CPHQIPGEGSNYGYTF.

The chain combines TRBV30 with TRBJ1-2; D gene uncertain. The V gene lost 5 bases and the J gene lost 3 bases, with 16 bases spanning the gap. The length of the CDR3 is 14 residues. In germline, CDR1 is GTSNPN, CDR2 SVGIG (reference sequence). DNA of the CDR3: TGTGCCTGGTCCACAGCCTTCGGGGACTATGGCTACACCTTC. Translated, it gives CAWSTAFGDYGYTF.

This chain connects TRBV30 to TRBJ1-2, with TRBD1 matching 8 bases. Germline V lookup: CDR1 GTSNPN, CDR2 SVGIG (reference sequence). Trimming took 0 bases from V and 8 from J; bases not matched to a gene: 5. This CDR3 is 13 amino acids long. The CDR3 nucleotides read TGTGCCTGGAGTGTAACAGGGGGTGACGGCTACACCTTC. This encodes CAWSVTGGDGYTF.

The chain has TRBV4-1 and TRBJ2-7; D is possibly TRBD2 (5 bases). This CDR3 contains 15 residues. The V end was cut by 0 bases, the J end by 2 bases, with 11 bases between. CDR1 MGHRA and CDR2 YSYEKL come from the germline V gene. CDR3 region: CASSQDGSSAYEQYF. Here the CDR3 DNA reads TGCGCCAGCAGCCAAGATGGCAGTAGCGCCTACGAGCAGTACTTC.

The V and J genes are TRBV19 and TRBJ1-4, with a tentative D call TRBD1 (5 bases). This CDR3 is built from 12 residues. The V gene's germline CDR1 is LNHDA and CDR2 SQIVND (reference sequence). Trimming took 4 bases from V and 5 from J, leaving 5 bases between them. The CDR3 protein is CASSKGNEKLFF. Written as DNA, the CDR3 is TGTGCCAGTAGTAAGGGGAATGAAAAACTGTTTTTT.

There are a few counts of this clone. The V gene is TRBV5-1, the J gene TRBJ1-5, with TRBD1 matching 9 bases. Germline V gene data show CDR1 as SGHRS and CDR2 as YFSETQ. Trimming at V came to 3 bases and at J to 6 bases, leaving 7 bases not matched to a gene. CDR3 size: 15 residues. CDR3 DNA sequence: TGCGCCAGCAGCTACGAAACAGGGGGCAGTCAGCCCCAGCATTTT. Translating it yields CASSYETGGSQPQHF. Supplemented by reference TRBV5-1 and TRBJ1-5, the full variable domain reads KAGVTQTPRYLIKTRGQQVTLSCSPISGHRSVSWYQQTPGQGLQFLFEYFSETQRNKGNFPGRFSGRQFSNSRSEMNVSTLELGDSALYLCASSYETGGSQPQHFGDGTRLSIL.

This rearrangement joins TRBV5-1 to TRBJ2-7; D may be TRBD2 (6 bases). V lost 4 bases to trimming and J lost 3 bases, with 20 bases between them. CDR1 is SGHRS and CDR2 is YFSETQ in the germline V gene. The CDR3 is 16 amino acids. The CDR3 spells CASSLAVGRRGYEQYF. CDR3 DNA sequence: TGCGCCAGCAGCCTGGCGGTCGGACGGAGGGGCTACGAGCAGTACTTC.

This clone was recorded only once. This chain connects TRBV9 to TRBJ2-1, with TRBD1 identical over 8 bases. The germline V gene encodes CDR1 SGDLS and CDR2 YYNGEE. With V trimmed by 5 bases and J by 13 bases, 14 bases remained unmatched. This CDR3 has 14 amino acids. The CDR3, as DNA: TGTGCCAGCAGTGCCGGGACAGGTGCCTCGGTACAGTTCTTC. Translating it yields CASSAGTGASVQFF.

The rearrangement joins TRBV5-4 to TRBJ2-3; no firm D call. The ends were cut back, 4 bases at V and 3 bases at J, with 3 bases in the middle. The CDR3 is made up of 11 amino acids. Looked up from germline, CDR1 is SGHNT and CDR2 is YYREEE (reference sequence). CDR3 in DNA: TGTGCCAGCAGCATAACAGATACGCAGTATTTT. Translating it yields CASSITDTQYF.

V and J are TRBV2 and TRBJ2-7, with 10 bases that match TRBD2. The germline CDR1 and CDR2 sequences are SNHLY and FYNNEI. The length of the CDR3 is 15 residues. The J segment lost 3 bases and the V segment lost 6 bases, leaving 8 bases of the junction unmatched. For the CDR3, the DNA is TGTGCCAGCAGGCCCCGGACTAGCGGAAACTACGAGCAGTACTTC. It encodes CASRPRTSGNYEQYF.